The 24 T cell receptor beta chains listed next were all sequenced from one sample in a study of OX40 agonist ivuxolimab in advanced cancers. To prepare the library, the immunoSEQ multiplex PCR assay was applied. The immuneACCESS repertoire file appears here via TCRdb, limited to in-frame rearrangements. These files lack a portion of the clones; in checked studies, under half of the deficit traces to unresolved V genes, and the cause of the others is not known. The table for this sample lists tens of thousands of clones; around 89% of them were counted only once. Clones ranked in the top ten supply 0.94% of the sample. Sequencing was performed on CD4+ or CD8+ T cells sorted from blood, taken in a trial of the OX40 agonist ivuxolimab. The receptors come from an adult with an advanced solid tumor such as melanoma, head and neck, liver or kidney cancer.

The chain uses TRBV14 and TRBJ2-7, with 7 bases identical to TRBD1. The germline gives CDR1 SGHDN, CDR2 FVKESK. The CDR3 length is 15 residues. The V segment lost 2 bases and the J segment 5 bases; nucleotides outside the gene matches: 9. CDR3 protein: CASSQYDRALDEQYF. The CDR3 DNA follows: TGTGCCAGCAGCCAATACGACAGGGCACTCGACGAGCAGTACTTC. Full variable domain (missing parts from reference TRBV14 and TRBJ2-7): EAGVTQFPSHSVIEKGQTVTLRCDPISGHDNLYWYRRVMGKEIKFLLHFVKESKQDESGMPNNRFLAERTGGTYSTLKVQPAELEDSGVYFCASSQYDRALDEQYFGPGTRLTVT.

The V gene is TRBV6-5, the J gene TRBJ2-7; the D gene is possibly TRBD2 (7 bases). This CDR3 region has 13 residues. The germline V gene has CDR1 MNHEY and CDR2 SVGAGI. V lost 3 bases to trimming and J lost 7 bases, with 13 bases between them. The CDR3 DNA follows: TGTGCCAGCAGTTATGGGGGGGCGCGAGAGCAGTACTTC. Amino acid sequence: CASSYGGAREQYF.

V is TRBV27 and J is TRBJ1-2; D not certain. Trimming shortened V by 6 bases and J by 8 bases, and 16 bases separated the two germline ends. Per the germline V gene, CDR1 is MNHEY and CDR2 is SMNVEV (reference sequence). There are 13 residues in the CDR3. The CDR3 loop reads CASSPTRVLGYTF. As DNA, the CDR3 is TGTGCCAGCAGCCCTACTAGGGTCCTCGGCTACACCTTC.

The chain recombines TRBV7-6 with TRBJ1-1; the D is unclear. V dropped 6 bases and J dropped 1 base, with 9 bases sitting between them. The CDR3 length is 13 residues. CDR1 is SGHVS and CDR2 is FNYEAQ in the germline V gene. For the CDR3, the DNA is TGTGCCAGCAGTTGGGAGACGAACACTGAAGCTTTCTTT. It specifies CASSWETNTEAFF.

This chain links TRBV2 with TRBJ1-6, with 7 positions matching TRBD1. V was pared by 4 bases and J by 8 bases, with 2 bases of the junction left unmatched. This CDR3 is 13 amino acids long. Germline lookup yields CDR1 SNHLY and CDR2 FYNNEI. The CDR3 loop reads CASSGQGDSPLHF. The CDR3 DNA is TGTGCCAGCAGTGGGCAGGGGGATTCACCCCTCCACTTT.

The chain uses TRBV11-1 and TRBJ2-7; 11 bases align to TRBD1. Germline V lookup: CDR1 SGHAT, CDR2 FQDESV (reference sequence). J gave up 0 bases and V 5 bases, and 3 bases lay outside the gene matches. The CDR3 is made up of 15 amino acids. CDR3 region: CASSQGTGGSYEQYF. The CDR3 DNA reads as TGTGCCAGCAGCCAGGGGACAGGGGGCTCCTACGAGCAGTACTTC.

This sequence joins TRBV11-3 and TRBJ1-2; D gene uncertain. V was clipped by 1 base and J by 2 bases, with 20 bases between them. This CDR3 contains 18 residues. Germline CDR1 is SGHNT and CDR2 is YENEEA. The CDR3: CASSLGQPVPHSNYGYTF. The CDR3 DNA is TGTGCCAGCAGCTTAGGTCAACCGGTGCCGCACTCGAACTATGGCTACACCTTC.

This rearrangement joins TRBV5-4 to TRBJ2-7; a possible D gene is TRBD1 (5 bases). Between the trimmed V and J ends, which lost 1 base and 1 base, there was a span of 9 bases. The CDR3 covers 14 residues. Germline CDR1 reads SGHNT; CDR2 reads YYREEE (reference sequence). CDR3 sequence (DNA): TGTGCCAGCAGCTTGTCCCAGGGTTCCTACGAGCAGTACTTC. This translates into CASSLSQGSYEQYF.

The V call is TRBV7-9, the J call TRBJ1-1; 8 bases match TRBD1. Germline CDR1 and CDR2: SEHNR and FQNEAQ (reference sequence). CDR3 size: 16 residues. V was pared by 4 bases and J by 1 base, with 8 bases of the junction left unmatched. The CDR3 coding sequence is TGTGCCAGCAGCTCTAAAAGACAGGGGCCGAACACTGAAGCTTTCTTT. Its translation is CASSSKRQGPNTEAFF. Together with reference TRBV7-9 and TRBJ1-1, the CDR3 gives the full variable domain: DTGVSQNPRHKITKRGQNVTFRCDPISEHNRLYWYRQTLGQGPEFLTYFQNEAQLEKSRLLSDRFSAERPKGSFSTLEIQRTEQGDSAMYLCASSSKRQGPNTEAFFGQGTRLTVV.

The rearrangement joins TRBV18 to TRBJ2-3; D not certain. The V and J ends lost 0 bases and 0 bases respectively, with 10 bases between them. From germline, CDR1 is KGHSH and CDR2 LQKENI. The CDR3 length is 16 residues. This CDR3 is CASSPPKGGSTDTQYF. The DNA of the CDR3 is TGTGCCAGCTCACCACCCAAAGGCGGTAGCACAGATACGCAGTATTTT.

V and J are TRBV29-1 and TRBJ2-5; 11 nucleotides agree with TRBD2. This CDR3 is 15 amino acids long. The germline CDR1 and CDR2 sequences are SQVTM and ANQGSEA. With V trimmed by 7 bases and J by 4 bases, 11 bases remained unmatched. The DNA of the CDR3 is TGCAGCGGCGTCACGACTAGCGGGAATGGAGAGACCCAGTACTTC. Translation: CSGVTTSGNGETQYF.

CDR3 residues: CASRGGHTEAFF. The CDR3 DNA is TGTGCCAGCCGGGGGGGACACACTGAAGCTTTCTTT. The chain uses TRBV2 and TRBJ1-1, with D tentatively TRBD1 (5 bases). Germline CDR1 SNHLY, CDR2 FYNNEI. V was clipped by 8 bases and J by 3 bases, with 10 bases between them. The CDR3 loop spans 12 amino acids.

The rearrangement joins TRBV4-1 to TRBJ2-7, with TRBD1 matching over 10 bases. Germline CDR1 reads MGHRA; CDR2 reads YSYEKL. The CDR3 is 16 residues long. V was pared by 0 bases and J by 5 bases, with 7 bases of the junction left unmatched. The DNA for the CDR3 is TGCGCCAGCAGCCAAGATCGGGGGACAGGGGCTGACGAGCAGTACTTC. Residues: CASSQDRGTGADEQYF.

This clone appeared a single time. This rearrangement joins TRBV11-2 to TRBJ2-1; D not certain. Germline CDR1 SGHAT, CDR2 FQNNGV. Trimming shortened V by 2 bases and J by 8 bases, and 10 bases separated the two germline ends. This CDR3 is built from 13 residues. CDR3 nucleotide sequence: TGTGCCAGCAGCTTATTTAAGGGCTATGAGCAGTTCTTC. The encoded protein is CASSLFKGYEQFF. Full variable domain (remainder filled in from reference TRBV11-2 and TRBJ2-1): EAGVAQSPRYKIIEKRQSVAFWCNPISGHATLYWYQQILGQGPKLLIQFQNNGVVDDSQLPKDRFSAERLKGVDSTLKIQPAKLEDSAVYLCASSLFKGYEQFFGPGTRLTVL.

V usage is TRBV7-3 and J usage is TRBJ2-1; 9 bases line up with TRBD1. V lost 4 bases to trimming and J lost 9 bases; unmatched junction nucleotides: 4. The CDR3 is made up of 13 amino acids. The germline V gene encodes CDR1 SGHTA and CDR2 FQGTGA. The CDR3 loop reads CASSSGQGSEQFF. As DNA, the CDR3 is TGTGCCAGCAGCTCGGGACAGGGTAGTGAGCAGTTCTTC.

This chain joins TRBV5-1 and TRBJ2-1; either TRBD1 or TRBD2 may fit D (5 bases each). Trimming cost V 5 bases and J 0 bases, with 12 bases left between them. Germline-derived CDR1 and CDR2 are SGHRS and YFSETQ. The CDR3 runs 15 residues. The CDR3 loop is CASRIEGSSYNEQFF. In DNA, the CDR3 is TGCGCCAGCAGGATAGAGGGGTCCTCCTACAATGAGCAGTTCTTC.

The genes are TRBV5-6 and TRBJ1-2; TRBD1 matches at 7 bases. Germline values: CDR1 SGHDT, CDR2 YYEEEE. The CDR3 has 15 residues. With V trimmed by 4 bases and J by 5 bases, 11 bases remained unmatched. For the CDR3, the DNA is TGTGCCAGCAGCGCCGGGGAGGGGGCTTTTTATGGCTACACCTTC. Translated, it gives CASSAGEGAFYGYTF. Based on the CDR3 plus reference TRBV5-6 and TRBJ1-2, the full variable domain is DAGVTQSPTHLIKTRGQQVTLRCSPKSGHDTVSWYQQALGQGPQFIFQYYEEEERQRGNFPDRFSGHQFPNYSSELNVNALLLGDSALYLCASSAGEGAFYGYTFGSGTRLTVV.

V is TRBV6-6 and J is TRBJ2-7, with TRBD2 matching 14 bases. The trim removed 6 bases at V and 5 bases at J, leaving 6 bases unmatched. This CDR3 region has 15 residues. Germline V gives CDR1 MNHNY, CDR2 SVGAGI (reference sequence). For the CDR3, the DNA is TGTGCCAGCAGCCCGGGACTAGCGGGAGCCCACGAGCAGTACTTC. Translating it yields CASSPGLAGAHEQYF.

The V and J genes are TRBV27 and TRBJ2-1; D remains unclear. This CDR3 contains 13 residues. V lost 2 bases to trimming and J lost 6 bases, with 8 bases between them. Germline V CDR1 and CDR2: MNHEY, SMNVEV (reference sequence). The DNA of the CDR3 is TGTGCCAGCAGTTTAGTCCAGCGCAATGAGCAGTTCTTC. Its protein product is CASSLVQRNEQFF.

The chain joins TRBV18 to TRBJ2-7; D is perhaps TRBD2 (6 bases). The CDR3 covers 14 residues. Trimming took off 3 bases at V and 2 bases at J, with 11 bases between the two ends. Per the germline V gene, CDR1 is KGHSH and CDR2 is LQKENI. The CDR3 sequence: CASSPDSGAYEQYF. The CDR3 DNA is TGTGCCAGCTCACCCGACTCGGGGGCCTACGAGCAGTACTTC. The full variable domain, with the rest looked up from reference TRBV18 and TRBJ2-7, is NAGVMQNPRHLVRRRGQEARLRCSPMKGHSHVYWYRQLPEEGLKFMVYLQKENIIDESGMPKERFSAEFPKEGPSILRIQQVVRGDSAAYFCASSPDSGAYEQYFGPGTRLTVT.

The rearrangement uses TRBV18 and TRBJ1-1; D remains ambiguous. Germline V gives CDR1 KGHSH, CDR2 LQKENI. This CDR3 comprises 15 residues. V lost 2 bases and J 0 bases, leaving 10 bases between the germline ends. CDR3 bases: TGTGCCAGCTCACCATCTTCCGGATTGAACACTGAAGCTTTCTTT. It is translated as CASSPSSGLNTEAFF.

This chain's CDR3 is CASGQTETQYF. The DNA of the CDR3 is TGTGCTAGTGGCCAGACAGAGACCCAGTACTTC. The chain couples TRBV12-5 to TRBJ2-5; D unresolved. The CDR3 is 11 amino acids. Germline loops: CDR1 LGHNT, CDR2 FRNRAP. Trimming took 6 bases from V and 4 from J, leaving 6 bases between them.

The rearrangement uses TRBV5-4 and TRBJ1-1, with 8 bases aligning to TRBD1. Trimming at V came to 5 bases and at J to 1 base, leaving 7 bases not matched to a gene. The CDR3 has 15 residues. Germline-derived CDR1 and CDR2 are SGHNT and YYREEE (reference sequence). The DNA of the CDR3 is TGTGCCAGCAGACGTCCCGGGACAGGGAACACTGAAGCTTTCTTT. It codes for CASRRPGTGNTEAFF.

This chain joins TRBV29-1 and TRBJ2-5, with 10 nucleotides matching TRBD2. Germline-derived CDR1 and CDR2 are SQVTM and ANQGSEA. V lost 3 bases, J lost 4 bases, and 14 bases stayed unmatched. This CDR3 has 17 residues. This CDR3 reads CSVDVLPSGSPRETQYF. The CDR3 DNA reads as TGCAGCGTTGACGTACTGCCTAGCGGGAGTCCACGAGAGACCCAGTACTTC. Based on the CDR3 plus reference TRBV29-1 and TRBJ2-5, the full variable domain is SAVISQKPSRDICQRGTSLTIQCQVDSQVTMMFWYRQQPGQSLTLIATANQGSEATYESGFVIDKFPISRPNLTFSTLTVSNMSPEDSSIYLCSVDVLPSGSPRETQYFGPGTRLLVL.